One and the same sample provided the 11 T cell receptor beta chains below, sequenced in a study of blood T cells in healthy people across ages (dated by TCRdb to between 2014 and 2017). Libraries were prepared through 5' RACE. These reads were obtained on an Illumina HiSeq 2500. A second PCR of about 6 to 12 cycles was performed with a sample-barcoded 5' primer and a J-beta primer mix. The public reads were reprocessed in TCRdb via fastp at Q25 and MiXCR, keeping in-frame beta chains. Rows are combined by CDR3 protein, so each entry shows the most common genes and DNA. This sample has about 1.4 million distinct CDR3 sequences in its table, and 45% to 70% of those were observed once. Of the sample, 6.5% to 8.5% is held by the ten largest clones. The material sequenced was blood. The receptors originated from a man aged 18-30 years in good health.

This clonotype was seen a handful of times. The chain uses TRBV14 and TRBJ1-2; 11 positions agree with TRBD1. This CDR3 spans 15 amino acids. V shed 1 base and J 8 bases; nucleotides not matched to a gene: 6. Germline V gives CDR1 SGHDN, CDR2 FVKESK. The CDR3 DNA follows: TGTGCCAGCAGCCAAGTTCGGACAGGGGGCCAAGGCTACACCTTC. Translation: CASSQVRTGGQGYTF. Combining the CDR3 with reference TRBV14 and TRBJ1-2 gives the whole variable domain EAGVTQFPSHSVIEKGQTVTLRCDPISGHDNLYWYRRVMGKEIKFLLHFVKESKQDESGMPNNRFLAERTGGTYSTLKVQPAELEDSGVYFCASSQVRTGGQGYTFGSGTRLTVV.

This clonotype came up a few times. This sequence joins TRBV29-1 and TRBJ2-2; TRBD1 might be the D (6 bases). Trimming pared 7 bases from V and 3 bases from J, leaving 15 bases between. This CDR3 is 14 amino acids long. The germline V gene has CDR1 SQVTM and CDR2 ANQGSEA. The CDR3 nucleotides read TGCAGCGCCAAGACAGGACTCGACACCGGGGAGCTGTTTTTT. Protein sequence: CSAKTGLDTGELFF.

The chain links TRBV28 to TRBJ2-1; D may match TRBD1 or TRBD2 (5 bases each). From germline, CDR1 is MDHEN and CDR2 SYDVKM. V lost 3 bases and J 7 bases, leaving 13 bases between the germline ends. The CDR3 contains 14 residues. CDR3 region: CASSLGVRINEQFF. For the CDR3, the DNA is TGTGCCAGCAGTTTGGGGGTCCGGATAAATGAGCAGTTCTTC.

Concerning this clonotype itself: The junction does not match germline at one end; this may be a read error. The chain is built from TRBV29-1 and TRBJ2-7; D may match TRBD1 or TRBD2 (5 bases each). CDR1 and CDR2 from the germline V gene are SQVTM and ANQGSEA. The CDR3 extends over 12 amino acids. The DNA of the CDR3 is TGCAGCGGGACGAGGGACGGGTACGAGCGGTACTTC. As protein: CSGTRDGYERYF.

The chain uses TRBV12-3 or TRBV12-4 and TRBJ1-2, with D possibly matching TRBD1 (5 bases). Trimming shortened V by 5 bases and J by 0 bases, and 13 bases separated the two germline ends. The length of the CDR3 is 15 residues. The CDR3 sequence is CASSAGTQTNYGYTF. The CDR3 bases are TGTGCCAGCAGTGCCGGGACCCAGACTAACTATGGCTACACCTTC.

This clonotype was seen only a few times. The chain carries TRBV4-2 and TRBJ2-5; 8 bases align to TRBD2. The ends lost 4 bases at V and 3 bases at J; junction bases unmatched: 10. CDR3 length: 16 residues. Per germline, CDR1 LGHNA and CDR2 YNFKEQ. In DNA, the CDR3 is TGTGCCAGCAGCCCGACTAGCGATAGTTTTAAAGAGACCCAGTACTTC. Amino acid sequence: CASSPTSDSFKETQYF.

This clonotype was detected only a few times. The chain uses TRBV27 and TRBJ2-1; D might be TRBD1 or TRBD2, each matching 5 bases. Trimming left V 3 bases short and J 0 bases short, with 12 bases between. Germline CDR1 is MNHEY and CDR2 is SMNVEV (reference sequence). The CDR3 length is 16 residues. The CDR3 loop reads CASSLGPGGSYNEQFF. The CDR3 coding sequence is TGTGCCAGCAGTTTGGGGCCCGGAGGCTCCTACAATGAGCAGTTCTTC.

This chain joins TRBV7-8 and TRBJ1-1; D is unclear. V lost 4 bases to trimming and J lost 4 bases, with 16 bases between them. This CDR3 is 15 amino acids long. CDR1 and CDR2 from the germline V gene are SGHVS and FQNEAQ. Here the CDR3 reads CASSYGRTRRTEAFF. The CDR3 DNA reads as TGTGCCAGCAGCTACGGACGGACCAGGCGCACTGAAGCTTTCTTT.

The V call is TRBV5-1, the J call TRBJ2-5; D is perhaps TRBD1 or TRBD2 (5 bases each). With 0 bases removed from V and 2 bases from J, the gap between germline ends came to 17 bases. CDR3 length: 17 amino acids. Germline V lookup: CDR1 SGHRS, CDR2 YFSETQ. The CDR3 region has the DNA TGCGCCAGCAGCTTGGGGGTCTCAAATGGGGGTCAAGAGACCCAGTACTTC. It translates to CASSLGVSNGGQETQYF.

V and J are TRBV20-1 and TRBJ2-3, with a tentative D call TRBD1 (5 bases). This CDR3 contains 14 residues. The V and J ends lost 3 bases and 0 bases respectively, with 10 bases between them. Germline lookup yields CDR1 DFQATT and CDR2 SNEGSKA (reference sequence). CDR3 region: CSARQGTSTDTQYF. The CDR3 nucleotides read TGCAGTGCTAGGCAGGGAACTAGCACAGATACGCAGTATTTT.

This sequence joins TRBV29-1 and TRBJ2-5, with D perhaps given as TRBD1 or TRBD2 (5 bases each). The assigned J gene may be wrong: the sequence end matches TRBJ2-7 better. From germline, CDR1 is SQVTM and CDR2 ANQGSEA. The CDR3 sequence is 13 residues long. CDR3: CSVTGSGHYEQYF. CDR3 in DNA: TGCAGCGTTACGGGATCGGGGCACTACGAGCAGTACTTC.